This is a list of T cell receptor beta chains from one sample in a study of beta chain features in type 1 diabetes. Clones were read by immunoSEQ multiplex PCR, and TCRdb kept only the in-frame ones, dropping some. The profile covers 150,000 or so clones, with about 9.1% appearing a single time and 0.65% taken by the ten largest. Specimen: central memory CD4+ T cells from blood. The receptors here all came from a woman in her forties in good health. CDR3s include the opening cysteine and the closing phenylalanine or tryptophan. A D gene is named only where the DNA matches it firmly. Size values are once, few and many counts, or a class for expanded clones, and some rows have none.

V gene,D gene,J gene,clone size,CDR3 protein,CDR3 DNA
TRBV7-7,NA,TRBJ2-1,many,CASSRRTGRGHNEQFF,TGTGCCAGCAGCCGGAGGACAGGGAGGGGACACAATGAGCAGTTCTTC
TRBV10-2,TRBD1,TRBJ2-5,NA,CASRLGQGAETQYF,TGCGCCAGCAGGCTAGGACAGGGGGCAGAGACCCAGTACTTC
TRBV5-6,TRBD2,TRBJ2-7,few,CASSLRLAGNEQYF,TGTGCCAGCAGCTTGAGACTAGCGGGGAACGAGCAGTACTTC
TRBV19,NA,TRBJ1-6,NA,CASSIDLRDNSPLHF,TGTGCCAGTAGTATAGATCTACGGGATAATTCACCCCTCCACTTT
TRBV19,TRBD1,TRBJ2-2,few,CASSIRGTVNTGELFF,TGTGCCAGTAGTATTCGAGGGACAGTGAACACCGGGGAGCTGTTTTTT
TRBV28,NA,TRBJ2-5,NA,CASSFPRGTPKETQYF,TGTGCCAGCAGTTTCCCTCGGGGGACCCCGAAAGAGACCCAGTACTTC
TRBV11-2,NA,TRBJ2-7,NA,CASSLVVGGTEQYF,TGTGCCAGCAGCTTAGTGGTTGGGGGGACCGAGCAGTACTTC
TRBV7-2,NA,TRBJ1-1,NA,CASSFQGSNTEAFF,TGTGCCAGCAGCTTCCAGGGATCGAACACTGAAGCTTTCTTT
TRBV7-9,TRBD1,TRBJ2-1,NA,CASTNPGQGNNEQFF,TGTGCCAGCACCAATCCGGGACAGGGTAACAATGAGCAGTTCTTC
TRBV5-1,NA,TRBJ1-1,few,CASSPVLSHSAEAFF,TGCGCCAGCAGCCCCGTCCTGTCTCATAGCGCTGAAGCTTTCTTT
TRBV2,TRBD1,TRBJ1-2,NA,CASSALRAGGRTNYGYTF,TGTGCCAGCAGTGCCCTGCGGGCAGGGGGTAGAACTAACTATGGCTACACCTTC
TRBV7-2,TRBD2,TRBJ2-5,few,CASSYPSGVNQETQYF,TGTGCCAGCAGCTACCCTAGCGGGGTTAACCAAGAGACCCAGTACTTC
TRBV7-9,NA,TRBJ2-1,NA,CASSLALGLDEQFF,TGTGCCAGCAGCTTAGCGTTGGGGCTGGATGAGCAGTTCTTC
TRBV14,NA,TRBJ2-7,NA,CASSPRVGTGGKKQYF,TGTGCCAGCAGTCCGAGGGTGGGGACCGGGGGTAAGAAGCAGTACTTC
TRBV6-5,NA,TRBJ2-2,few,CASSQGMNTGELFF,TGTGCCAGCAGCCAGGGAATGAACACCGGGGAGCTGTTTTTT
TRBV4-3,TRBD1,TRBJ1-2,few,CASSQVAGGRGYTF,TGCGCCAGCAGCCAAGTAGCAGGGGGTCGCGGCTACACCTTC
TRBV20-1,TRBD2,TRBJ2-7,few,CSARGGDGQYF,TGCAGTGCTAGGGGGGGGGACGGGCAGTACTTC
TRBV7-2,NA,TRBJ1-5,NA,CASSLEEMQPQHF,TGTGCCAGCAGCTTAGAAGAGATGCAGCCCCAGCATTTT
TRBV7-2,TRBD1,TRBJ1-5,few,CASSRGGGQPQHF,TGTGCCAGCAGCAGAGGGGGCGGGCAGCCCCAGCATTTT
TRBV7-9,TRBD1,TRBJ1-5,NA,CASSLTGGRRNQPQHF,TGTGCCAGCAGTCTTACAGGGGGCAGGCGGAATCAGCCCCAGCATTTT
TRBV7-9,NA,TRBJ1-4,few,CASSPGFLGANEKLFF,TGTGCCAGCAGCCCCGGCTTTTTAGGAGCTAATGAAAAACTGTTTTTT
TRBV15,NA,TRBJ1-1,NA,CATSREADTEAFF,TGTGCCACCAGCAGAGAGGCAGACACTGAAGCTTTCTTT
TRBV2,NA,TRBJ1-2,NA,CASTTDSAGGYTF,TGTGCCAGCACGACAGATTCCGCCGGGGGCTACACCTTC
TRBV7-2,TRBD2,TRBJ2-1,few,CASSLRSISGGAGRNEQFF,TGTGCCAGCAGCCTCAGAAGCATTAGCGGGGGGGCCGGGAGAAATGAGCAGTTCTTC
TRBV7-6,NA,TRBJ1-2,few,CASSADSFGYTF,TGTGCCAGCAGCGCAGACAGTTTTGGCTACACCTTC
TRBV7-2,NA,TRBJ1-1,few,CASSLSNTEAFF,TGTGCCAGCAGCTTGAGTAACACTGAAGCTTTCTTT
TRBV6-6,NA,TRBJ2-3,NA,CASRIGGATDTQYF,TGTGCCAGCAGGATAGGGGGGGCGACAGATACGCAGTATTTT
TRBV7-2,NA,TRBJ2-1,NA,CASRLNRGGTSYNEQFF,TGTGCCAGCAGGCTTAATAGGGGGGGGACCTCCTACAATGAGCAGTTCTTC
TRBV5-1,TRBD1,TRBJ1-5,NA,CASSFYRGRNQPQHF,TGCGCCAGCAGCTTTTACAGGGGCCGCAATCAGCCCCAGCATTTT
TRBV29-1,TRBD2,TRBJ2-3,few,CSALSGGITDTQYF,TGCAGCGCTTTAAGCGGGGGGATCACAGATACGCAGTATTTT
TRBV18,TRBD1,TRBJ2-2,NA,CASSPPRDRGTGELFF,TGTGCCAGCTCACCACCGAGGGACAGGGGCACCGGGGAGCTGTTTTTT
TRBV5-4,TRBD1,TRBJ1-2,few,CASSLGGTGGKYGYTF,TGTGCCAGCAGCTTGGGGGGAACAGGGGGGAAATATGGCTACACCTTC
TRBV7-2,NA,TRBJ2-6,NA,CASSPENSGANVLTF,TGTGCCAGCAGCCCGGAGAACTCTGGGGCCAACGTCCTGACTTTC
TRBV9,NA,TRBJ2-3,few,CASSLATLTSTDTQYF,TGTGCCAGCAGCCTAGCTACGCTGACTAGCACAGATACGCAGTATTTT
TRBV6-1,TRBD1,TRBJ2-1,NA,CASSDLTGTAYNEQFF,TGTGCCAGCAGTGATCTGACAGGGACCGCCTACAATGAGCAGTTCTTC
TRBV5-6,TRBD1,TRBJ2-5,NA,CASSRWTGLREETQYF,TGTGCCAGCAGCCGATGGACAGGGCTTCGGGAAGAGACCCAGTACTTC
TRBV27,NA,TRBJ2-1,few,CASSLGRKGEQFF,TGTGCCAGCAGTTTAGGGAGGAAGGGTGAGCAGTTCTTC
TRBV7-8,NA,TRBJ2-7,few,CASSLAGGAGSYEQYF,TGTGCCAGCAGCTTAGCTGGGGGCGCTGGATCCTACGAGCAGTACTTC
TRBV14,TRBD1,TRBJ2-1,few,CASSGRTGQSYNEQFF,TGTGCCAGCAGCGGAAGGACAGGACAATCCTACAATGAGCAGTTCTTC
TRBV5-4,TRBD2,TRBJ2-3,NA,CASRTLWRGGQDTQYF,TGTGCCAGCAGAACCCTCTGGCGGGGGGGCCAAGATACGCAGTATTTT
TRBV19,NA,TRBJ2-5,NA,CASSPLSGGRGTQYF,TGTGCCAGTAGTCCGCTTTCCGGTGGCCGGGGAACCCAGTACTTC
TRBV5-6,TRBD2,TRBJ2-1,NA,CASRDSTSGRYNEQFF,TGTGCCAGCAGGGACTCGACTAGCGGGAGATACAATGAGCAGTTCTTC
TRBV6-5,TRBD2,TRBJ2-3,few,CASSGGVRTDTQYF,TGTGCCAGCAGTGGGGGGGTCCGCACAGATACGCAGTATTTT
TRBV4-2,NA,TRBJ2-3,NA,CASSPRGDTQYF,TGTGCCAGCAGCCCTCGAGGCGATACGCAGTATTTT
TRBV11-2,TRBD2,TRBJ2-2,few,CASSLERTRSGELFF,TGTGCCAGCAGCTTAGAGAGGACTAGGTCCGGGGAGCTGTTTTTT
TRBV6-5,NA,TRBJ1-2,few,CASSLLTTGTNGYTF,TGTGCCAGCAGTCTCTTGACAACCGGGACAAATGGCTACACCTTC
TRBV12-5,TRBD2,TRBJ2-1,NA,CASGPGLAGYNEQFF,TGTGCTAGTGGCCCGGGACTAGCGGGGTACAATGAGCAGTTCTTC
TRBV5-6,NA,TRBJ1-6,many,CASSRIGRANNSPLHF,TGTGCCAGCAGCCGAATCGGTCGAGCTAATAATTCACCCCTCCACTTT
TRBV7-9,TRBD1,TRBJ1-5,few,CASSPQGSQPQHF,TGTGCCAGCAGCCCACAGGGGTCTCAGCCCCAGCATTTT
TRBV15,TRBD1,TRBJ1-2,many,CATSPRTGNYGYTF,TGTGCCACCAGCCCCCGGACAGGCAACTATGGCTACACCTTC
TRBV7-9,TRBD1,TRBJ2-1,few,CASSLGKTGSYNEQFF,TGTGCCAGCAGCTTAGGAAAGACAGGGTCCTACAATGAGCAGTTCTTC
TRBV10-2,TRBD2,TRBJ2-5,few,CASKRSSGAQETQYF,TGCGCCAGCAAGAGGAGTAGCGGGGCTCAAGAGACCCAGTACTTC
TRBV25-1,TRBD2,TRBJ2-2,few,CASSGTSGGAPGTGELFF,TGTGCCAGCAGTGGTACTAGCGGGGGGGCCCCGGGGACCGGGGAGCTGTTTTTT
TRBV9,TRBD1,TRBJ2-3,NA,CASSSPGQGRGYSTDTQYF,TGTGCCAGCAGCTCACCGGGACAGGGAAGGGGCTATAGCACAGATACGCAGTATTTT
TRBV7-8,NA,TRBJ2-3,NA,CASSPGTDTQYF,TGTGCCAGCAGCCCGGGCACAGATACGCAGTATTTT
TRBV20-1,NA,TRBJ2-5,few,CSAREQETQYF,TGCAGTGCTAGGGAGCAAGAGACCCAGTACTTC
TRBV10-3,TRBD1,TRBJ1-5,NA,CAIRTGLNQPQHF,TGTGCCATCAGGACAGGGTTGAATCAGCCCCAGCATTTT
TRBV7-8,NA,TRBJ1-1,NA,CASSLNQYTEAFF,TGTGCCAGCAGCTTAAATCAGTACACTGAAGCTTTCTTT